Presented here are 5 T cell receptor beta chains from one specimen sequenced in a study of blood T cells in healthy people across ages (dated by TCRdb to about 2015). Receptor amplification or capture employed 5' RACE. Sequencing instrument: Illumina HiSeq 2500. A second PCR of roughly 7 to 12 cycles was performed with a sample-barcoded 5' primer and a J-beta primer mix. The public reads were quality trimmed at Q25 with fastp and then assembled into clones with MiXCR by TCRdb, keeping productive beta chains. A single entry per CDR3 protein holds the most common genes and DNA from its merged rows. For this sample there are hundreds of thousands of distinct CDR3 sequences; 45% to 60% appear just once. The top ten hold around 49% of the sample. The sequencing input was blood. These receptors were taken from a man in his sixties in good health.

V usage is TRBV6-5 and J usage is TRBJ2-3; TRBD1 aligns across 7 bases. CDR1 and CDR2 (germline): MNHEY, SVGAGI. V gave up 5 bases and J gave up 4 bases; unmatched junction bases: 12. This CDR3 has 16 residues. CDR3 in DNA: TGTGCCAGCAGTCCACAGGGGCCCTTCGGGGCAGATACGCAGTATTTT. Translated, it gives CASSPQGPFGADTQYF.

The chain combines TRBV29-1 with TRBJ2-1; maybe TRBD1 (6 bases). Germline-derived CDR1 and CDR2 are SQVTM and ANQGSEA. CDR3 length equals 15 residues. Trimming took 6 bases from V and 6 from J, leaving 21 bases between them. In DNA form, the CDR3 reads TGCAGCGTCCCTGGACAGCCCAGCCGGGGCAATGAGCAGTTCTTC. Protein product: CSVPGQPSRGNEQFF.

This clonotype has a handful of counts. This rearrangement joins TRBV3-1 to TRBJ1-2, with D perhaps matching TRBD1 (5 bases). Germline CDR1 LGHDT, CDR2 YNNKEL (reference sequence). V lost 0 bases to trimming and J lost 7 bases, with 15 bases between them. This CDR3 region has 15 residues. This chain's CDR3 is CASSQESRVTLGYTF. Here the CDR3 DNA reads TGTGCCAGCAGCCAAGAGTCCAGGGTGACACTTGGCTACACCTTC.

This chain uses TRBV29-1 with TRBJ2-7; 9 bases are a match to TRBD1. The junction had 5 bases not matched to a gene; V was cut back by 5 bases and J by 6 bases. This CDR3 is 12 amino acids long. The V gene's germline CDR1 is SQVTM and CDR2 ANQGSEA. DNA of the CDR3: TGCAGCGTTCAGGACAGGGGAGTCGAGCAGTACTTC. Encoded protein: CSVQDRGVEQYF.

The chain couples TRBV5-6 to TRBJ2-1; 11 bases agree with TRBD2. The CDR3 totals 16 residues. CDR1 and CDR2 from the germline V gene are SGHDT and YYEEEE. Trimming cost V 1 base and J 6 bases; bases outside gene matches: 6. As DNA, the CDR3 is TGTGCCAGCAGCTTGAGAACGGGACTAGCGGCCAATGAGCAGTTCTTC. It codes for CASSLRTGLAANEQFF.